This TCR beta chain was documented in a study of cytotoxic CD8 clonotypes in ibrutinib-treated CLL. About the research overall: Partial responses totalled about 25 and complete responses 2; after median approximately 62 months, about 14 remained remitted and about twelve progressed. The study recorded mean values of about 260,000 productive templates and approximately 94,000 productive rearrangements per sample. General study results and limits: The study found public clonotypes uncommon, contracting or stable on treatment. Sustained-remission patients were sampled at one set of times and progressing patients at different ones.

Of note for this clone: Antigen specificity is unknown.

Germline CDR1 ENHRY, CDR2 SYGVKD. CDR3 length: 14 amino acids. With V trimmed by 6 bases and J by 2 bases, 7 bases remained unmatched. TCRdb's table, derived via immunoSEQ multiplex PCR, lists solely in-frame clones and lacks some. Altogether some 80,000 clones are present, more than 75% being singletons, with the ten largest covering about 4.8%. The V gene is TRBV10-3, the J gene TRBJ2-7; 7 bases agree with TRBD1. Specimen: PBMCs, collected after 12 months of ibrutinib treatment. This receptor was taken from a human donor with chronic lymphocytic leukemia. This CDR3 is CAISPRGQTYEQYF. CDR3 coding DNA: TGTGCCATCAGCCCCCGGGGACAGACCTACGAGCAGTACTTC.